The 19 T cell receptor beta chains below all came from one sample that was sequenced in a study of T cells in localized non-small cell lung cancer (dated by TCRdb to between 2020 and 2021). The library was generated by the immunoSEQ multiplex PCR assay. TCRdb re-hosts the immuneACCESS table, in-frame sequences only. Its copies lack some clones; in the studies checked, an unresolved V gene accounts for under half of them, and the cause for the rest is not known. A total of about 41,000 clones appear in this sample, approximately 91% of them only once. The ten largest clones represent around 2.5% of the sample. This sample comprised peripheral blood, obtained before any cancer treatment. Source of these receptors: a female donor at least 60 years old with stage I squamous cell lung carcinoma.

The J gene is TRBJ1-1, the V gene TRBV18; a possible D gene is TRBD1 (6 bases). V lost 4 bases to trimming and J lost 1 base, with 7 bases between them. CDR3 length: 13 amino acids. Looked up from germline, CDR1 is KGHSH and CDR2 is LQKENI. CDR3 nucleotide sequence: TGTGCCAGCTCACTGGGACAGAACACTGAAGCTTTCTTT. Translated: CASSLGQNTEAFF.

This clone was seen just once. The chain carries TRBV27 and TRBJ1-1; TRBD1 is a possible D gene (5 bases). Between the trimmed V and J ends, which lost 5 bases and 3 bases, there was a span of 10 bases. This CDR3 comprises 13 residues. Germline CDR1 is MNHEY and CDR2 is SMNVEV (reference sequence). Here the CDR3 reads CASSHGQDTEAFF. The CDR3 DNA reads TGTGCCAGCAGTCACGGACAAGACACTGAAGCTTTCTTT.

The rearrangement uses TRBV5-1 and TRBJ2-1; TRBD2 aligns across 7 bases. The ends lost 0 bases at V and 0 bases at J; junction bases unmatched: 12. Germline V CDR1 and CDR2: SGHRS, YFSETQ. The CDR3 consists of 19 residues. CDR3 in DNA: TGCGCCAGCAGCTTGGCCTTTCCTCGGAGCGGGATCTCCTACAATGAGCAGTTCTTC. It yields the protein CASSLAFPRSGISYNEQFF.

V and J are TRBV29-1 and TRBJ1-3; a weak D match, TRBD1 (5 bases). Germline CDR1 and CDR2: SQVTM and ANQGSEA. V lost 0 bases and J lost 2, with 11 bases in between. The CDR3 runs to 15 residues. CDR3 region: CSVEEGSGAGNTIYF. The CDR3 DNA follows: TGCAGCGTTGAAGAGGGGTCGGGGGCTGGAAACACCATATATTTT.

This clone occurred once. The chain combines TRBV6-6 with TRBJ1-4, with 11 bases fitting TRBD1. After removal of 5 bases from V and 6 bases from J, the junction contained 5 bases not matched to a gene. Germline CDR1 reads MNHNY; CDR2 reads SVGAGI (reference sequence). The CDR3 consists of 15 residues. The CDR3 loop is CASSGQGAGDEKLFF. The CDR3, as DNA: TGTGCCAGCAGTGGACAGGGGGCGGGTGATGAAAAACTGTTTTTT.

The rearrangement uses TRBV27 and TRBJ2-2, with TRBD2 identical over 10 bases. This CDR3 is 16 amino acids long. Germline V gene sequence: CDR1 MNHEY, CDR2 SMNVEV (reference sequence). The ends lost 10 bases at V and 6 bases at J; junction bases unmatched: 14. The CDR3 is CATGSLAGVWSGELFF. CDR3 bases: TGTGCCACAGGCTCGCTAGCGGGAGTCTGGTCCGGGGAGCTGTTTTTT.

The chain couples TRBV10-1 to TRBJ2-1; tentatively, D is TRBD2 (5 bases). Germline V CDR1 and CDR2: WNHNN, SYGVQD (reference sequence). The CDR3 spans 13 residues. V was shortened by 3 bases and J by 6 bases, with 9 bases between the two germline ends. The chain's CDR3 is CASSDQTSNEQFF. CDR3 in DNA: TGCGCCAGCAGTGATCAAACTAGCAATGAGCAGTTCTTC.

This clone occurred a few times. One junction end disagrees with the germline gene, perhaps due to a read error. The chain couples TRBV18 to TRBJ1-2; no reliable D call. CDR1 KGHSH and CDR2 LQKENI come from the germline V gene. CDR3 length: 16 residues. CDR3 sequence reads: CASSPNPYPEDYGYTF. The CDR3 coding sequence is TGTGCCAGCTCACCAAACCCCTACCCCGAGGACTACGGCTACACCTTC.

The chain uses TRBV5-1 and TRBJ2-5; D is possibly TRBD1 or TRBD2 (5 bases each). This CDR3 has 13 amino acids. The V gene's germline CDR1 is SGHRS and CDR2 YFSETQ. V gave up 4 bases and J gave up 1 base, with 8 bases separating them. The CDR3 loop reads CASSQGVQETQYF. CDR3 nucleotide sequence: TGCGCCAGCAGCCAGGGAGTCCAAGAGACCCAGTACTTC.

The V and J genes are TRBV15 and TRBJ2-5; 8 nucleotides line up with TRBD1. There are 15 residues in the CDR3. Germline CDR1 reads LNHNV; CDR2 reads YYDKDF (reference sequence). The ends lost 2 bases at V and 4 bases at J; junction bases unmatched: 6. CDR3 bases: TGTGCCACCAGCAGATTTCAGGGGGCCGGAGAGACCCAGTACTTC. Encoded protein: CATSRFQGAGETQYF. The variable domain in full, with the rest retrieved from reference TRBV15 and TRBJ2-5, is DAMVIQNPRYQVTQFGKPVTLSCSQTLNHNVMYWYQQKSSQAPKLLFHYYDKDFNNEADTPDNFQSRRPNTSFCFLDIRSPGLGDTAMYLCATSRFQGAGETQYFGPGTRLLVL.

V and J are TRBV27 and TRBJ2-1; D might be TRBD2 (6 bases). Trimming stripped 2 bases from V and 2 bases from J, with 16 bases between. Germline V gene lookup returns CDR1 MNHEY and CDR2 SMNVEV (reference sequence). The CDR3 runs to 17 residues. The CDR3 DNA reads TGTGCCAGCAGTTTAGGGGGTACTAGCCCACCCTACAATGAGCAGTTCTTC. Amino acid sequence: CASSLGGTSPPYNEQFF.

This clone has only one observation. The chain links TRBV7-8 to TRBJ2-7; D remains unclear. This CDR3 has 14 residues. Germline lookup yields CDR1 SGHVS and CDR2 FQNEAQ. Trimming stripped 5 bases from V and 0 bases from J, with 11 bases between. The CDR3 region is CASSPTLSSYEQYF. As DNA, the CDR3 is TGTGCCAGCAGCCCCACTCTGAGCTCCTACGAGCAGTACTTC. The full variable domain, with the rest looked up from reference TRBV7-8 and TRBJ2-7, is GAGVSQSPRYKVAKRGQDVALRCDPISGHVSLFWYQQALGQGPEFLTYFQNEAQLDKSGLPSDRFFAERPEGSVSTLKIQRTQQEDSAVYLCASSPTLSSYEQYFGPGTRLTVT.

The chain recombines TRBV6-4 with TRBJ2-1, with D maybe TRBD2 (5 bases). The CDR3 length is 15 residues. Trimming stripped 2 bases from V and 6 bases from J, with 14 bases between. CDR1 is MRHNA and CDR2 is SNTAGT in the germline V gene. CDR3 residues: CASSDGGRPVNEQFF. In DNA, the CDR3 is TGTGCCAGCAGTGACGGAGGTCGGCCCGTCAATGAGCAGTTCTTC.

This chain joins TRBV19 and TRBJ2-2; D not resolved. V lost 7 bases, J lost 7 bases, and 19 bases lay in between. Germline V CDR1 and CDR2: LNHDA, SQIVND (reference sequence). CDR3 length: 15 amino acids. The chain's CDR3 is CASTLFSAASGELFF. The CDR3 nucleotides are TGTGCCAGTACCCTCTTTTCCGCTGCGAGCGGGGAGCTGTTTTTT.

V usage is TRBV7-2 and J usage is TRBJ1-4; the D is unclear. V was cut by 8 bases and J by 4 bases, with 5 bases left in between. The germline gives CDR1 SGHTA, CDR2 FQGNSA. This CDR3 comprises 11 residues. The CDR3 sequence: CASGINEKLFF. The CDR3 DNA is TGTGCCAGCGGCATTAATGAAAAACTGTTTTTT.

The chain couples TRBV7-2 to TRBJ2-1; D possibly corresponds to TRBD2 (5 bases). V was shortened by 3 bases and J by 5 bases, with 8 bases between the two germline ends. From germline, CDR1 is SGHTA and CDR2 FQGNSA. This CDR3 spans 13 amino acids. For the CDR3, the DNA is TGTGCCAGCAGCTTCCGGGGAGACAATGAGCAGTTCTTC. Residues: CASSFRGDNEQFF.

This clone has only one observation. The chain combines TRBV25-1 with TRBJ2-5; unclear D gene. The CDR3 is 15 amino acids. V was cut by 2 bases and J by 9 bases, with 19 bases left in between. CDR1 is MGHDK, CDR2 SYGVNS, per germline. The CDR3 bases are TGTGCCAGCAGTGAAAGCGTAGGCACTCCGAGTTCCCAGTACTTC. It yields the protein CASSESVGTPSSQYF.

The rearrangement joins TRBV9 to TRBJ2-1, with 8 bases that match TRBD2. The CDR3 loop spans 16 amino acids. J lost 4 bases, V lost 2 bases, and 8 bases had no gene match. Per germline, CDR1 SGDLS and CDR2 YYNGEE. Here the CDR3 DNA reads TGTGCCAGCAGCGTTGGAGCGGGAGAAGGTTACAATGAGCAGTTCTTC. The encoded protein is CASSVGAGEGYNEQFF.

The sample holds one count of this clone. This chain joins TRBV7-9 and TRBJ2-1, with 14 bases that match TRBD2. The J segment lost 9 bases and the V segment lost 6 bases, leaving 10 bases of the junction unmatched. The CDR3 length is 16 residues. The V gene's germline CDR1 is SEHNR and CDR2 FQNEAQ (reference sequence). The CDR3: CASRQGTSGSRAEQFF. The CDR3 coding sequence is TGTGCCAGCAGACAAGGGACTAGCGGGAGCAGGGCTGAGCAGTTCTTC.